What follows describes a single T cell receptor (beta chain). This clonotype was detected a few times. Its antigen has not been determined. No base quality values were provided; no much bigger clone lies one nucleotide off. This entry belongs to a study of T cells of healthy individuals (dated by TCRdb to the late 2010s). The library was produced with 5' RACE. Instrument used: Illumina MiSeq. TCRdb reran the public reads through fastp at Q25 and MiXCR, keeping productive beta chains. Each record represents a unique CDR3 protein, reported with the most common genes and DNA among its rows. The sample data list about 63,000 distinct CDR3 sequences, and roughly 16% of these were observed just once. The ten most abundant clones make up roughly 4.7% of the sample. The TCR was taken from a human donor in good health.

The nucleotides are TGCAGTGCTAGCGGGGGGGCCGGTGAGACCCAGTACTTC. This sequence encodes CSASGGAGETQYF. The receptor chain draws on TRBV20-1 and TRBJ2-5; 8 middle bases align to TRBD2. Based on the germline V gene (reference sequence), the CDR1 and CDR2 sequences are DFQATT and SNEGSKA. From cysteine to phenylalanine, the CDR3 is 13 amino acids long. Only CDR3 DNA remains: 39 bases, in frame from the first base. Trimming takes 3 bases off V and 5 bases off J; junction bases not matched to a gene: 5.